Listed below are T cell receptor beta chains from one sample, sequenced in a study of vaccination and CD4 T cells after COVID-19. TCRdb redid the calling of the PCR reads with MiXCR, one entry per CDR3 protein. This sample has 20,000 to 25,000 distinct CDR3 sequences, with 50% to 70% found just once. The starting material was CD4+ T cells from blood, obtained before SARS-CoV-2 vaccination. These TCRs come from a human donor who had recovered from COVID-19. CDR3s include the opening cysteine and the closing phenylalanine or tryptophan. The order of the fields is V gene, D gene, J gene, clone size, CDR3 protein, CDR3 DNA. The D gene is left open where the match is weak. Clone size is given for some rows only: seen once, a few or many times, or a class if the clone is expanded.

>TRBV20-1|NA|TRBJ2-3|NA
CSGHPAGASTDTQYF
TGCAGTGGGCACCCGGCAGGGGCAAGCACAGATACGCAGTATTTT
>TRBV5-7|TRBD1|TRBJ2-5|NA
CASSGDRPPETQYF
TGTGCCAGCAGTGGGGACAGGCCCCCGGAGACCCAGTACTTC
>TRBV28|NA|TRBJ1-6|NA
CASSLQGLLYNSPLHF
TGTGCCAGCAGTTTACAGGGGTTACTTTATAATTCACCCCTCCACTTT
>TRBV6-5|TRBD2|TRBJ2-3|few
CASSYSAGGYTDTQYF
TGTGCCAGCAGTTACTCAGCGGGAGGGTACACAGATACGCAGTATTTT
>TRBV7-2|NA|TRBJ1-6|NA
CASSPSLIEGNSPLHF
TGTGCCAGCAGCCCGAGTCTAATTGAGGGTAATTCACCCCTCCACTTT
>TRBV2|TRBD1|TRBJ1-5|NA
CASRGTGHQPQHF
TGTGCCAGCAGGGGGACAGGCCATCAGCCCCAGCATTTT
>TRBV2|NA|TRBJ1-5|few
CASSNSLQPQHF
TGTGCCAGCAGTAACAGCCTACAGCCCCAGCATTTT
>TRBV19|NA|TRBJ2-1|NA
CASSIPPLPGVEQFF
TGTGCCAGTAGTATACCCCCCTTGCCGGGGGTGGAGCAGTTCTTC
>TRBV2|TRBD2|TRBJ2-3|NA
CASSVPPTGTSQYF
TGTGCCAGCAGTGTCCCCCCCACCGGGACTAGTCAGTATTTT
>TRBV24-1|NA|TRBJ2-2|NA
CATSGTGTNTGELFF
TGTGCCACCAGTGGGACGGGTACGAACACCGGGGAGCTGTTTTTT
>TRBV20-1|TRBD2|TRBJ2-3|NA
CSALRSGRSADTQYF
TGCAGTGCTCTCCGTAGCGGGAGAAGCGCAGATACGCAGTATTTT
>TRBV6-2/TRBV6-3|TRBD2|TRBJ2-3|few
CASRIAGARGDTQYF
TGTGCCAGCAGAATAGCGGGAGCAAGGGGAGATACGCAGTATTTT
>TRBV15|NA|TRBJ2-3|NA
CATSREGSLTISTDTQYF
TGTGCCACCAGCAGAGAGGGGAGCCTTACTATAAGCACAGATACGCAGTATTTT
>TRBV7-3|NA|TRBJ1-1|NA
CASSAQMNTEAFF
TGTGCCAGCAGCGCACAGATGAACACTGAAGCTTTCTTT
>TRBV28|NA|TRBJ1-1|few
CASRPGRGFMNTEAFF
TGTGCCAGCAGACCCGGACGGGGGTTCATGAACACTGAAGCTTTCTTT
>TRBV28|NA|TRBJ1-3|NA
CASSSGVSGGNTIYF
TGTGCCAGCAGCTCGGGTGTTTCGGGGGGAAACACCATATATTTT
>TRBV10-3|NA|TRBJ1-4|NA
CAISSGAEEKLFF
TGTGCCATCAGCTCCGGGGCGGAGGAAAAACTGTTTTTT
>TRBV20-1|NA|TRBJ1-2|NA
CSASEGYGYTF
TGCAGTGCTAGTGAGGGATACGGCTACACCTTC
>TRBV30|TRBD1|TRBJ1-1|NA
CAWSADRVATEAFF
TGTGCCTGGAGCGCTGACAGGGTGGCGACTGAAGCTTTCTTT
>TRBV20-1|NA|TRBJ2-7|NA
CSGSPGSSYEQYF
TGCAGTGGAAGCCCGGGTTCCAGCTACGAGCAGTACTTC
>TRBV27|TRBD2|TRBJ2-5|NA
CASRTSAQETQYF
TGTGCCAGCAGGACTAGCGCTCAAGAGACCCAGTACTTC
>TRBV29-1|TRBD2|TRBJ2-3|NA
CSVGTSGRVDTQYF
TGCAGCGTTGGGACTAGCGGGAGGGTAGATACGCAGTATTTT
>TRBV6-1|TRBD2|TRBJ2-3|NA
CASSDRTSGDTDTEYF
TGTGCCAGCAGTGATCGGACTAGCGGGGACACAGATACGGAGTATTTT
>TRBV12-3/TRBV12-4|TRBD1|TRBJ2-7|NA
CASSTQDRVYEQYF
TGTGCCAGCAGTACACAGGACAGGGTCTACGAACAGTACTTC
>TRBV18|NA|TRBJ1-2|NA
CASSENNDWGAYGYTF
TGTGCCAGCTCAGAAAATAACGACTGGGGGGCTTATGGCTACACCTTC
>TRBV6-5|NA|TRBJ2-5|few
CASSYSKWQGGQSQETQYF
TGTGCCAGCAGTTACTCGAAGTGGCAGGGTGGACAATCACAAGAGACCCAGTACTTC
>TRBV28|NA|TRBJ2-6|NA
CASSTRGQGANVLTF
TGTGCCAGCAGCACCCGGGGGCAAGGGGCCAACGTCCTGACTTTC
>TRBV7-2|NA|TRBJ2-5|few
CASSPRDLPGETQYF
TGTGCCAGCAGCCCTCGGGACTTGCCCGGAGAGACCCAGTACTTC
>TRBV6-1|NA|TRBJ2-3|once
CASIVMGDRASTDTQYF
TGTGCCAGCATTGTTATGGGGGATAGAGCTAGCACAGATACGCAGTATTTT
>TRBV6-1|NA|TRBJ2-7|few
CASSEGGTASYEQYF
TGTGCCAGCAGTGAAGGGGGGACTGCCTCCTACGAGCAGTACTTC
>TRBV28|TRBD1|TRBJ1-1|NA
CASRPQDRATEAFF
TGTGCCAGCAGACCCCAGGACAGGGCCACTGAAGCTTTCTTT
>TRBV6-1|TRBD1|TRBJ2-7|NA
CASQYRGQGAREQYF
TGTGCCAGCCAATATAGGGGACAGGGGGCTAGGGAGCAGTACTTC
>TRBV20-1|NA|TRBJ2-5|NA
CSARGLVWGETQYF
TGCAGTGCCCGAGGATTGGTTTGGGGAGAGACCCAGTACTTC
>TRBV30|NA|TRBJ1-2|few
CAWRLLEGYTF
TGTGCCTGGAGGCTCCTAGAGGGCTACACCTTC
>TRBV7-2|NA|TRBJ1-5|few
CASADRHNNQPQHF
TGTGCCAGCGCTGATCGGCACAACAATCAGCCCCAGCATTTT
>TRBV27|NA|TRBJ1-5|NA
CASSLTGGVWSNQPQHF
TGTGCCAGCAGCCTTACCGGAGGGGTTTGGAGCAATCAGCCCCAGCATTTT
>TRBV20-1|TRBD1|TRBJ1-3|NA
CSASETGGFGNTIYF
TGCAGTGCTTCAGAGACAGGGGGCTTTGGAAACACCATATATTTT
>TRBV5-1|TRBD2|TRBJ2-3|NA
CASRLRLASTDTQYF
TGCGCCAGCAGGCTTAGACTAGCGAGCACAGATACGCAGTATTTT
>TRBV2|TRBD2|TRBJ2-1|once
CASSVGLAGYNEQFF
TGTGCCAGCAGTGTGGGACTAGCGGGCTACAATGAGCAGTTCTTC
>TRBV29-1|NA|TRBJ2-4|NA
CSASRGTENIQYF
TGCAGCGCCTCTCGGGGAACGGAAAACATTCAGTACTTC
>TRBV20-1|TRBD1|TRBJ1-1|NA
CSAGGGQGNTEAFF
TGCAGTGCCGGCGGAGGACAGGGGAACACTGAAGCTTTCTTT
>TRBV27|NA|TRBJ1-6|NA
CASSEDPYNSPLHF
TGTGCCAGCAGTGAGGACCCCTATAATTCACCCCTCCACTTT
>TRBV20-1|TRBD1|TRBJ2-2|few
CSARPMLRRQGSTGELFF
TGCAGTGCTAGACCCATGCTCCGCCGACAGGGTAGCACCGGGGAGCTGTTTTTT
>TRBV6-1|NA|TRBJ2-3|NA
CASSERQTSDTQYF
TGTGCCAGCAGTGAAAGACAGACCTCAGATACGCAGTATTTT
>TRBV7-2|TRBD1|TRBJ2-5|NA
CASSLLGQGQETQYF
TGTGCCAGCAGCTTACTGGGACAGGGGCAAGAGACCCAGTACTTC
>TRBV15|TRBD2|TRBJ2-5|few
CATSWTVAGEETQYF
TGTGCCACCAGCTGGACCGTAGCGGGAGAGGAGACCCAGTACTTC
>TRBV28|TRBD1|TRBJ2-7|NA
CASSASEGAGYEQYF
TGTGCCAGCAGTGCATCAGAGGGGGCCGGCTACGAGCAGTACTTC
>TRBV6-1|NA|TRBJ2-3|few
CASRASATDTQYF
TGTGCCAGCAGGGCTAGCGCCACAGATACGCAGTATTTT
>TRBV4-2|NA|TRBJ2-5|once
CASGGFGQGGETQYF
TGTGCCAGCGGAGGTTTTGGACAGGGAGGGGAGACCCAGTACTTC
>TRBV6-5|NA|TRBJ1-1|NA
CASSLDGRRTEAFF
TGTGCCAGCAGTTTAGACGGGCGTCGGACTGAAGCTTTCTTT
>TRBV25-1|TRBD2|TRBJ2-2|few
CASQRAGGLTGELFF
TGTGCCAGCCAGAGAGCGGGAGGGCTCACCGGGGAGCTGTTTTTT
>TRBV7-9|NA|TRBJ1-5|NA
CASSLHLGAGGGNQPQHF
TGTGCCAGCAGCCTCCACCTGGGGGCAGGAGGGGGCAATCAGCCCCAGCATTTT
>TRBV30|NA|TRBJ1-1|NA
CAWSGLLGNTEAFF
TGTGCCTGGAGCGGACTGCTGGGGAACACTGAAGCTTTCTTT
>TRBV27|NA|TRBJ2-5|NA
CASSFAAFRDQETQYF
TGTGCCAGCAGTTTTGCTGCTTTCCGGGATCAAGAGACCCAGTACTTC
>TRBV20-1|NA|TRBJ2-5|NA
CSAATHFARAVETQYF
TGCAGTGCGGCAACCCATTTTGCGCGAGCGGTGGAGACCCAGTACTTC
>TRBV6-2/TRBV6-3|NA|TRBJ2-7|NA
CASSYTGRTYEQYF
TGTGCCAGCAGTTACACTGGGAGGACCTACGAGCAGTACTTC
>TRBV10-2|NA|TRBJ1-2|NA
CASSESGQAYGYTF
TGCGCCAGCAGTGAGTCGGGGCAGGCGTATGGCTACACCTTC
>TRBV6-1|NA|TRBJ2-6|NA
CASLQRGLLTF
TGTGCCAGCCTCCAACGCGGGTTACTGACTTTC
>TRBV20-1|TRBD2|TRBJ2-3|few
CSASPASGRTDTQYF
TGCAGTGCTAGTCCCGCTAGCGGGAGGACAGATACGCAGTATTTT
>TRBV12-3/TRBV12-4|NA|TRBJ2-2|NA
CASRYAGSGELFF
TGTGCCAGCAGGTACGCAGGGTCCGGGGAGCTGTTTTTT